This T cell receptor (beta chain) was documented in a study of blood T cells in healthy people across ages. This clonotype was found a few times. Combining a sample-barcoded 5' primer with a J-beta primer mix, a second PCR ran for 7 to 11 cycles. TCRdb re-called the 5' RACE reads with MiXCR, one entry per CDR3 protein. Found here are 650,000 to 800,000 distinct CDR3 sequences, 40% to 50% of them singletons; the top ten hold 15% to 25%. Trimming took off 6 bases at V and 3 bases at J, with 8 bases between the two ends. CDR3 length: 12 residues. CDR1 and CDR2 (germline): DFQATT, SNEGSKA (reference sequence).

The sequenced sample was blood. V and J are TRBV20-1 and TRBJ1-4, with D unresolved. The receptor was isolated from a man between 60 and 70 years old in good health. The CDR3 here is CSAGRANEKLFF. CDR3 bases: TGCAGTGCCGGACGGGCTAATGAAAAACTGTTTTTT.